This T cell receptor (beta chain) came from a study of T cell clones after liver transplantation. General observations from the study: Graft donor-reactive T cells possibly entered the graft instead of undergoing deletion.

Libraries were prepared by immunoSEQ multiplex PCR; TCRdb keeps only in-frame clonotypes and omits some of them. This sample has over 100,000 clones, with approximately 78% found just once. In germline, CDR1 is MNHNS, CDR2 SASEGT. Trimming pared 3 bases from V and 2 bases from J, leaving 11 bases between. This CDR3 comprises 15 residues. Thawed unstimulated PBMCs were FACS-sorted by CD3, CD4 and CD8 into two populations. For this clone: What it binds is not known.

The starting material was CD4+ T cells from blood, obtained before liver transplant. The source is a human donor who received a liver transplant. This sequence joins TRBV6-1 and TRBJ1-5, with D uncertain. This CDR3 is CASSEGFVGNQPQHF. Written as DNA, the CDR3 is TGTGCCAGCAGTGAGGGATTTGTTGGCAATCAGCCCCAGCATTTT.